This T cell receptor beta chain was documented in a study of T-cell memory formation after mild COVID-19. Germline V gene sequence: CDR1 LNHNV, CDR2 YYDKDF (reference sequence). V was pared by 1 base and J by 6 bases, with 10 bases between. The CDR3 covers 13 residues. For this clonotype: The antigen is not known.

General study points: Those CD4+ clones that contracted were mainly in CM and EM (CD8+ ones in EMRA).

TCRdb fed the 5' RACE reads into MiXCR, producing one record per CDR3 protein. The table has about 500,000 distinct CDR3 sequences, 20% seen once. This TCR was sampled from an adult woman who had mild COVID-19 (a few samples of this study predate the infection). Cell type and time point are not known. Source material: PBMCs or a T cell subset sorted from them (not recorded which). V gene TRBV15 combines with J gene TRBJ2-7; the D is unclear. The CDR3 spells CATSRGGRAEQYF. The DNA of the CDR3 is TGTGCCACCAGCAGAGGCGGAAGGGCCGAGCAGTACTTC.